The 29 T cell receptor beta chains below were found in one sample sequenced in a study of OX40 agonist ivuxolimab in advanced cancers. Data came from immunoSEQ multiplex PCR; TCRdb stores just in-frame clones and leaves some out. The sample gives 70,000 to 80,000 clones, around 90% of which show up once; 5% to 7% is in the top ten. Sequencing used CD4+ or CD8+ T cells sorted from blood, obtained in a trial of the OX40 agonist ivuxolimab. The source of these receptors is an adult with an advanced solid tumor such as melanoma, head and neck, liver or kidney cancer.

The chain links TRBV27 to TRBJ2-1, with TRBD2 identical over 8 bases. V lost 6 bases to trimming and J lost 7 bases; unmatched junction nucleotides: 11. Germline CDR1 reads MNHEY; CDR2 reads SMNVEV (reference sequence). The CDR3 extends over 15 amino acids. The CDR3 DNA is TGTGCCAGCAGCGTAAAGCGGGAGTGGAGGAATGAGCAGTTCTTC. Amino acid sequence: CASSVKREWRNEQFF.

The V call is TRBV23-1, the J call TRBJ1-2; the match to TRBD1 covers 10 bases. TRBV23-1 is known as an ORF, though its function is uncertain. The length of the CDR3 is 14 residues. V shed 0 bases, J shed 8 bases, and the junction held 3 bases outside the gene matches. DNA of the CDR3: TGCGCCAGCAGTCAATCTGGGACAGGGGAAGGCTACACCTTC. Protein: CASSQSGTGEGYTF.

In this sample, this clone turned up a few times. The J gene is TRBJ2-7, the V gene TRBV19, with a weak D call TRBD2 (5 bases). V gave up 1 base and J gave up 2 bases, with 9 bases separating them. Germline V CDR1 and CDR2: LNHDA, SQIVND (reference sequence). The CDR3 sequence is 14 residues long. CDR3 amino acids: CASSIGRGPYEQYF. CDR3 DNA: TGTGCCAGTAGTATAGGTCGAGGGCCCTACGAGCAGTACTTC.

J is TRBJ2-5 and V is TRBV9, with 12 bases identical to TRBD1. In germline, CDR1 is SGDLS, CDR2 YYNGEE. CDR3 length equals 15 residues. Germline trimming cut 2 bases from V and 5 bases from J; bases unmatched to any gene: 4. The CDR3 is CASSVRDRGLETQYF. In nucleotides, the CDR3 is TGTGCCAGCAGCGTCCGGGACAGGGGGCTGGAGACCCAGTACTTC.

V is TRBV27 and J is TRBJ1-1, with D unclear. V gave up 3 bases and J gave up 2 bases, with 10 bases separating them. This CDR3 has 14 amino acids. The V gene's germline CDR1 is MNHEY and CDR2 SMNVEV (reference sequence). The CDR3 loop reads CASSFSRFNTEAFF. CDR3 DNA sequence: TGTGCCAGCAGTTTTTCACGGTTTAACACTGAAGCTTTCTTT.

The gene calls are TRBV28 and TRBJ2-5; the match to TRBD1 covers 9 bases. The V gene end was trimmed by 6 bases and the J gene end by 2 bases; junction bases not matched to a gene: 4. This CDR3 has 14 residues. Looked up from germline, CDR1 is MDHEN and CDR2 is SYDVKM. DNA of the CDR3: TGTGCCAGCAGCCGTGACAGGGGGCAAGAGACCCAGTACTTC. Its translation is CASSRDRGQETQYF.

The V call is TRBV28, the J call TRBJ1-3; D is possibly TRBD1 (6 bases). This CDR3 region has 15 residues. Per germline, CDR1 MDHEN and CDR2 SYDVKM. Trimming shortened V by 6 bases and J by 4 bases, and 16 bases separated the two germline ends. CDR3 nucleotide sequence: TGTGCCAGCAGAGCGACCGGAGGGGGGGGAAACACCATATATTTT. It specifies CASRATGGGGNTIYF. Full variable domain (missing parts from reference TRBV28 and TRBJ1-3): DVKVTQSSRYLVKRTGEKVFLECVQDMDHENMFWYRQDPGLGLRLIYFSYDVKMKEKGDIPEGYSVSREKKERFSLILESASTNQTSMYLCASRATGGGGNTIYFGEGSWLTVV.

This clone has just one count. The rearrangement links TRBV19 to TRBJ2-3; TRBD2 matches at 11 bases. The CDR3 loop spans 16 amino acids. Germline-derived CDR1 and CDR2 are LNHDA and SQIVND (reference sequence). The junction had 3 bases not matched to a gene; V was cut back by 3 bases and J by 1 base. The DNA for the CDR3 is TGTGCCAGTAGTATTGCGACTAGCGGGGGCACAGATACGCAGTATTTT. Its translation: CASSIATSGGTDTQYF.

This clone was detected once. This chain connects TRBV19 to TRBJ2-1; D not certain. Trimming stripped 4 bases from V and 7 bases from J, with 11 bases between. The CDR3 is 13 residues long. The germline V gene has CDR1 LNHDA and CDR2 SQIVND (reference sequence). This chain's CDR3 is CASSSTINNEQFF. In DNA, the CDR3 is TGTGCCAGTAGTAGTACTATAAATAATGAGCAGTTCTTC.

This clone was observed once. The CDR3 sequence is CASSQDAAGTETDTQYF. In DNA, the CDR3 is TGCGCCAGCAGCCAAGATGCCGCCGGGACAGAAACAGATACGCAGTATTTT. This chain links TRBV4-3 with TRBJ2-3; 7 positions agree with TRBD1. The junction had 9 bases not matched to a gene; V was cut back by 0 bases and J by 3 bases. CDR3 size: 17 residues. Germline values: CDR1 LGHNA, CDR2 YSLEER.

The genes are TRBV9 and TRBJ1-1; TRBD1 agrees at 8 bases. The CDR3 runs 16 residues. V shed 1 base and J 5 bases; nucleotides not matched to a gene: 10. Germline V gene data show CDR1 as SGDLS and CDR2 as YYNGEE. The CDR3 DNA reads TGTGCCAGCAGCGTATCCTCGCAGGGGGCATGGACTGAAGCTTTCTTT. Translated, it gives CASSVSSQGAWTEAFF.

The chain uses TRBV5-1 and TRBJ2-1, with TRBD2 matching 7 bases. Germline CDR1 and CDR2: SGHRS and YFSETQ. V shed 1 base, J shed 3 bases, and the junction held 10 bases outside the gene matches. This CDR3 region has 17 residues. The CDR3 protein is CASSLRRLAEIYNEQFF. The CDR3 region has the DNA TGCGCCAGCAGCTTGCGTCGCCTAGCGGAGATCTACAATGAGCAGTTCTTC.

This clone was counted once. The chain links TRBV7-9 to TRBJ2-6; D gene uncertain. V lost 4 bases and J 0 bases, leaving 7 bases between the germline ends. The CDR3 has 15 residues. Per the germline V gene, CDR1 is SEHNR and CDR2 is FQNEAQ (reference sequence). The CDR3 reads CASSSPFSGANVLTF. CDR3 DNA sequence: TGTGCCAGCAGCTCCCCATTCTCTGGGGCCAACGTCCTGACTTTC.

V and J are TRBV7-9 and TRBJ2-3, with 13 bases identical to TRBD2. Germline CDR1 is SEHNR and CDR2 is FQNEAQ (reference sequence). V shed 5 bases and J 6 bases; nucleotides not matched to a gene: 11. This CDR3 comprises 17 residues. The CDR3: CASSPELAGGPRDTQYF. The CDR3 bases are TGTGCCAGCAGCCCCGAACTAGCGGGGGGGCCTCGGGATACGCAGTATTTT.

The V gene is TRBV27, the J gene TRBJ2-7; D tentatively fits TRBD1 or TRBD2 (6 bases each). The CDR3 loop spans 14 amino acids. Germline CDR1 and CDR2: MNHEY and SMNVEV (reference sequence). Trimming left V 3 bases short and J 4 bases short, with 13 bases between. The CDR3 protein is CASSFFGGDYEQYF. The CDR3 DNA reads as TGTGCCAGCAGTTTCTTCGGGGGCGATTACGAGCAGTACTTC.

The V and J genes are TRBV28 and TRBJ1-5, with a tentative D call TRBD1 (5 bases). Trimming stripped 3 bases from V and 2 bases from J, with 11 bases between. The germline V gene has CDR1 MDHEN and CDR2 SYDVKM. There are 15 residues in the CDR3. CDR3 sequence reads: CASSFLGVGNQPQHF. CDR3 DNA: TGTGCCAGCAGTTTTTTGGGGGTGGGCAATCAGCCCCAGCATTTT.

The V call is TRBV27, the J call TRBJ2-7; D perhaps matches TRBD1 (6 bases). Trimming cost V 0 bases and J 1 base, with 7 bases left between them. CDR1 and CDR2 (germline): MNHEY, SMNVEV (reference sequence). The CDR3 spans 14 residues. CDR3 in DNA: TGTGCCAGCAGTTTATCACAGGGTTCCTACGAGCAGTACTTC. Encoded protein: CASSLSQGSYEQYF.

The rearrangement uses TRBV28 and TRBJ2-6; D may be TRBD1 or TRBD2 (5 bases each). The germline gives CDR1 MDHEN, CDR2 SYDVKM. The CDR3 length is 18 residues. The V end was cut by 2 bases, the J end by 0 bases, with 14 bases between. This CDR3 reads CASSLQARAGSGANVLTF. Written as DNA, the CDR3 is TGTGCCAGCAGTTTACAAGCCAGGGCGGGCTCTGGGGCCAACGTCCTGACTTTC.

The V gene is TRBV19, the J gene TRBJ1-4, with 7 bases that match TRBD1. Germline V lookup: CDR1 LNHDA, CDR2 SQIVND (reference sequence). J was trimmed by 4 bases and V by 6 bases; bases with no gene match: 2. The CDR3 covers 13 residues. CDR3 sequence: CASRDRINEKLFF. CDR3 in DNA: TGTGCCAGTAGGGACAGGATTAATGAAAAACTGTTTTTT. Looking up the rest from reference TRBV19 and TRBJ1-4 gives the full variable domain: DGGITQSPKYLFRKEGQNVTLSCEQNLNHDAMYWYRQDPGQGLRLIYYSQIVNDFQKGDIAEGYSVSREKKESFPLTVTSAQKNPTAFYLCASRDRINEKLFFGSGTQLSVL.

The V gene is TRBV27, the J gene TRBJ2-5; 7 bases agree with TRBD2. Trimming at V came to 6 bases and at J to 5 bases, leaving 9 bases not matched to a gene. The length of the CDR3 is 14 residues. Germline V gene data show CDR1 as MNHEY and CDR2 as SMNVEV (reference sequence). The CDR3 nucleotides read TGTGCCAGCAGCCTCCTTGGGGGGGAGGAGACCCAGTACTTC. It encodes CASSLLGGEETQYF.

V is TRBV6-5 and J is TRBJ2-7, with D perhaps TRBD2 (6 bases). Germline lookup yields CDR1 MNHEY and CDR2 SVGAGI. There are 13 residues in the CDR3. V was clipped by 6 bases and J by 7 bases, with 16 bases between them. The CDR3: CASSPGLSSEQYF. CDR3 DNA sequence: TGTGCCAGCAGCCCGGGACTGTCTAGTGAGCAGTACTTC.

The V gene is TRBV6-1, the J gene TRBJ2-7, with 7 bases lining up with TRBD2. Unmatched junction bases numbered 8, after V lost 5 bases and J lost 7 bases. Germline V CDR1 and CDR2: MNHNS, SASEGT. This CDR3 has 13 residues. CDR3 sequence (DNA): TGTGCCAGCAGTTTAGGGACTACCGGGGAGCAGTACTTC. Residues: CASSLGTTGEQYF.

This sequence joins TRBV9 and TRBJ2-5; D is possibly TRBD2 (5 bases). Germline V gene lookup returns CDR1 SGDLS and CDR2 YYNGEE. Trimming shortened V by 0 bases and J by 7 bases, and 7 bases separated the two germline ends. The CDR3 spans 12 residues. CDR3 DNA sequence: TGTGCCAGCAGCGTAGCTGAGGGGACCCAGTACTTC. Its translation is CASSVAEGTQYF.

The V call is TRBV5-4, the J call TRBJ2-1; D call uncertain. This CDR3 contains 12 residues. The V end lost 1 base, the J end lost 6 bases, and 5 bases lay between the germline ends. The germline V gene has CDR1 SGHNT and CDR2 YYREEE (reference sequence). For the CDR3, the DNA is TGTGCCAGCAGCTTGTTCCCCAATGAGCAGTTCTTC. It translates to CASSLFPNEQFF.

The chain carries TRBV27 and TRBJ2-7; D is possibly TRBD1 (5 bases). Trimming took 7 bases from V and 2 from J, leaving 15 bases between them. Germline CDR1 is MNHEY and CDR2 is SMNVEV (reference sequence). The CDR3 sequence is 14 residues long. The CDR3 sequence: CASKAGHRAYEQYF. The CDR3 DNA reads TGTGCCAGCAAGGCAGGGCATAGGGCCTACGAGCAGTACTTC.

V usage is TRBV13 and J usage is TRBJ2-3; 10 bases are a match to TRBD1. CDR1 is PRHDT and CDR2 is FYEKMQ in the germline V gene (reference sequence). The CDR3 runs to 15 residues. Trimming removed 2 bases from V and 6 bases from J; junction bases left unmatched: 5. The CDR3 nucleotides are TGTGCCAGCAGCTTAAAAGGGACAGGGGTGGATACGCAGTATTTT. The encoded protein is CASSLKGTGVDTQYF.

In DNA form, the CDR3 reads TGTGCCAGCAGCTTAAATTTGGGCAGGGAGGATGAGCAGTTCTTC. It specifies CASSLNLGREDEQFF. The chain employs TRBV11-2 and TRBJ2-1, with D perhaps TRBD2 (6 bases). This CDR3 spans 15 amino acids. V was clipped by 2 bases and J by 8 bases, with 16 bases between them. Looked up from germline, CDR1 is SGHAT and CDR2 is FQNNGV.

This chain uses TRBV6-1 with TRBJ2-7; D call uncertain. Per germline, CDR1 MNHNS and CDR2 SASEGT. This CDR3 has 13 residues. The ends were cut back, 6 bases at V and 2 bases at J, with 11 bases in the middle. The CDR3 is CASSDTWTYEQYF. The CDR3 nucleotides read TGTGCCAGCAGCGACACTTGGACCTACGAGCAGTACTTC.

This chain links TRBV7-3 with TRBJ2-1; 7 bases line up with TRBD2. CDR1 is SGHTA and CDR2 is FQGTGA in the germline V gene. The ends lost 3 bases at V and 10 bases at J; junction bases unmatched: 0. There are 11 residues in the CDR3. The CDR3 nucleotides read TGTGCCAGCAGCTTCGGGGGGGAGCAGTTCTTC. Protein: CASSFGGEQFF.